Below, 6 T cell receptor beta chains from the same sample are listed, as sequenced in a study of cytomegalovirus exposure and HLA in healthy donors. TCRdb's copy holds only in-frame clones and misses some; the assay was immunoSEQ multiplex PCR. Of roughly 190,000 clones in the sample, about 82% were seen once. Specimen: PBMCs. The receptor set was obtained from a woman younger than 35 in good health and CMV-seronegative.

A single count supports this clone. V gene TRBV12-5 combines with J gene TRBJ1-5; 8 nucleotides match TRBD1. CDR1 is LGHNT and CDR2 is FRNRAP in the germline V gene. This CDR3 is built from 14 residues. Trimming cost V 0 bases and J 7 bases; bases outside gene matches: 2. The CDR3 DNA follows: TGTGCTAGTGGTTTGGTGACAGGGGAACAGCCCCAGCATTTT. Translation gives CASGLVTGEQPQHF.

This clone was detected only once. The CDR3 region has the DNA TGTGCCAGCTCCCATGCGGCGCAAGAGACCCAGTACTTC. Residues: CASSHAAQETQYF. The genes are TRBV27 and TRBJ2-5; D is unclear. Germline V gene data show CDR1 as MNHEY and CDR2 as SMNVEV (reference sequence). The CDR3 has 13 residues. V was shortened by 8 bases and J by 2 bases, with 12 bases between the two germline ends.

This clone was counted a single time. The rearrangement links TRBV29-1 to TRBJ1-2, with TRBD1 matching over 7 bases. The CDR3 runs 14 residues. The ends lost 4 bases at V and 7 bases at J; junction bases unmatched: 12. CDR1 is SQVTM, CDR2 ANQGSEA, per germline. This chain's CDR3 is CSVGRGLSSAGYTF. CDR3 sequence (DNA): TGCAGCGTTGGTAGGGGGCTTTCCTCGGCTGGCTACACCTTC.

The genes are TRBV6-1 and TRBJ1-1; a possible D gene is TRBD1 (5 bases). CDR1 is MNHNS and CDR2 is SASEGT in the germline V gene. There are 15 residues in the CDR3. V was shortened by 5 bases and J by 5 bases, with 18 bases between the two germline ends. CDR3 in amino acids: CASSRTGPLGTEAFF. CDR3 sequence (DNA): TGTGCCAGCAGTAGAACAGGTCCCTTAGGGACTGAAGCTTTCTTT.

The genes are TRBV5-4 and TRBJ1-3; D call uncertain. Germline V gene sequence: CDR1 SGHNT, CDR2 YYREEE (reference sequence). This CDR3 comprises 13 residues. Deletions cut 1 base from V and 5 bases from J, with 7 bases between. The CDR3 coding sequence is TGTGCCAGCAGCTTGCCAGGTCGAAACACCATATATTTT. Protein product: CASSLPGRNTIYF. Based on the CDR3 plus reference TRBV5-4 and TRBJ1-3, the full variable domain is ETGVTQSPTHLIKTRGQQVTLRCSSQSGHNTVSWYQQALGQGPQFIFQYYREEENGRGNFPPRFSGLQFPNYSSELNVNALELDDSALYLCASSLPGRNTIYFGEGSWLTVV.

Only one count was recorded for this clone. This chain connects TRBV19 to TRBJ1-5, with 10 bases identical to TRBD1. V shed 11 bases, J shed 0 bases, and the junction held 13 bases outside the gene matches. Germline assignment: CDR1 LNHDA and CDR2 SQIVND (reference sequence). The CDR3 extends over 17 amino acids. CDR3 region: CAAQGTGEINSNQPQHF. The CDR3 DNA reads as TGTGCCGCCCAAGGGACAGGGGAGATCAATAGCAATCAGCCCCAGCATTTT.